The clone carrying this T cell receptor beta chain was picked up a small number of times. Its antigen is as yet unknown. This entry is derived from a study of identical twins. Study results and limitations: Researchers reported weaker excess twin sharing in beta out-of-frame sequences.

The CDR3 is 17 amino acids. The V and J ends lost 7 bases and 3 bases respectively, with 22 bases between them. Germline CDR1 MNHEY, CDR2 SMNVEV (reference sequence). A universal primer site was added by template switching, and unique molecular identifiers were carried by the cDNA. Each CDR3 protein is one row after TCRdb ran MiXCR on the 5' RACE reads. Seen here are 1.5 million to 2 million distinct CDR3 sequences, under 35% observed once, and the top ten hold about 0.3%. This chain connects TRBV27 to TRBJ2-1; the D gene is possibly TRBD2 (6 bases). The sequenced sample consisted of cord blood. This receptor was obtained from a newborn girl in good health. CDR3 sequence: CASTLGGREGNYNEQFF. CDR3 bases: TGTGCCAGCACCTTAGGAGGGAGAGAGGGTAACTACAATGAGCAGTTCTTC.